Given below is one T cell receptor (beta chain) in context. Antigen: not known. The V gene lost 6 bases and the J gene lost 6 bases, with 15 bases spanning the gap. CDR1 is MNHEY, CDR2 SVGAGI, per germline. The CDR3 extends over 14 amino acids. The sample originates from a study of cytotoxic CD8 clonotypes in ibrutinib-treated CLL. Study as a whole: The study recorded mean values of around 250,000 productive templates and 94,082 productive rearrangements per sample. Points from the study as a whole: Measured clonality at baseline was greater than in age-matched healthy donors and tracked with circulating CD8+ T-cell counts.

Some clones are missing from TCRdb's copy, which holds only in-frame ones; the method was immunoSEQ multiplex PCR. In the table there are about 150,000 clones, 75% to 80% of which are singletons. The V call is TRBV6-5, the J call TRBJ1-5; perhaps TRBD1 as D (6 bases). The input for sequencing was PBMCs, taken after 24 months of ibrutinib treatment. The clonotype comes from a human donor with chronic lymphocytic leukemia. CDR3 nucleotides: TGTGCCAGCAGCGTGGGAGGGGGACCTCAGCCCCAGCATTTT. Translating it yields CASSVGGGPQPQHF.